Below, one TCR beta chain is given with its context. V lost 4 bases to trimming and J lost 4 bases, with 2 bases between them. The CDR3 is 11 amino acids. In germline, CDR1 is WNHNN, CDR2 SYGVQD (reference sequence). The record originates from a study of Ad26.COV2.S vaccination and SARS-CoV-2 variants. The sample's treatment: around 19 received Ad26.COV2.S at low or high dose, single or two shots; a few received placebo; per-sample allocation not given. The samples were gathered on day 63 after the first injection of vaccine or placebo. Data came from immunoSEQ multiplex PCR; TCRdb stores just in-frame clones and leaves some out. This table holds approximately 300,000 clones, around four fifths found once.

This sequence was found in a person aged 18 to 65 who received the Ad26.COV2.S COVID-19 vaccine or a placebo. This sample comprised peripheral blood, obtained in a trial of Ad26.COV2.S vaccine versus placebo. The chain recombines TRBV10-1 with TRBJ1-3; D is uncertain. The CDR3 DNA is TGCGCCAGCAGTGGGGGAAACACCATATATTTT. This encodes CASSGGNTIYF.